Listed below are T cell receptor beta chains from one sample, sequenced in a study of cytomegalovirus exposure and HLA in healthy donors. Sequencing was performed with immunoSEQ multiplex PCR; in TCRdb, only in-frame clones are kept and a portion is missing. The table records approximately 120,000 clones, about 10% of them present only once. Sequencing was done on a sample of PBMCs. The receptors originated from a woman aged 18 to 35 in good health and CMV-seropositive. Both conserved end residues are part of each CDR3. The D gene is left open where the match is weak. For some rows the clone size is stated as once, few or many, or as a class when expanded; others skip it.

clone_size j_call v_call d_call cdr3_aa cdr3_nt
- TRBJ2-7 TRBV19 - CASSIDLQGHYEQYF TGTGCCAGTAGTATAGATCTACAGGGCCACTACGAGCAGTACTTC
- TRBJ2-7 TRBV6-5 - CASRLIAGSNEQYF TGTGCCAGCAGGTTAATCGCAGGCAGTAACGAGCAGTACTTC
- TRBJ1-2 TRBV6-6 - CASRISDRYYGYTF TGTGCCAGCAGAATTTCGGACAGATACTATGGCTACACCTTC
- TRBJ2-7 TRBV25-1 - CASSEYGYEQYF TGTGCCAGCAGTGAATACGGGTACGAGCAGTACTTC
- TRBJ1-5 TRBV4-1 - CASSPRVGGPQHF TGCGCCAGCAGCCCCAGGGTCGGGGGGCCCCAGCATTTT
- TRBJ2-3 TRBV13 TRBD1 CASSLGQSTDTQYF TGTGCCAGCAGCTTGGGACAGTCCACAGATACGCAGTATTTT
- TRBJ1-5 TRBV19 - CASRLQGQPQHF TGTGCCAGTAGGCTGCAGGGTCAGCCCCAGCATTTT
- TRBJ2-1 TRBV27 TRBD2 CASSFGGAGPYNEQFF TGTGCCAGCAGTTTCGGGGGGGCGGGTCCCTACAATGAGCAGTTCTTC
- TRBJ2-1 TRBV4-1 TRBD2 CASSQVTSGEVEQFF TGCGCCAGCAGCCAAGTAACTAGCGGGGAGGTTGAGCAGTTCTTC
- TRBJ2-7 TRBV30 - CAWSEQGYEQYF TGTGCCTGGAGTGAACAGGGCTACGAGCAGTACTTC
few TRBJ2-2 TRBV7-2 - CASSGRQGGQNTGELFF TGTGCCAGCAGCGGCCGCCAGGGGGGCCAGAACACCGGGGAGCTGTTTTTT
- TRBJ2-3 TRBV28 - CASSFGSGTIHFASTDTQYF TGTGCCAGCAGTTTTGGAAGCGGAACAATTCACTTCGCTAGCACAGATACGCAGTATTTT
- TRBJ2-3 TRBV5-1 - CASFLGGSSSTDTQYF TGCGCCAGTTTTCTGGGGGGTTCGTCTAGCACAGATACGCAGTATTTT
- TRBJ1-5 TRBV11-3 TRBD1 CASSPDRGDRRPQHF TGTGCCAGCAGCCCGGACAGGGGCGACCGGAGGCCCCAGCATTTT
- TRBJ2-3 TRBV11-1 - CASSSRGGTDTQYF TGTGCCAGCAGCTCCAGGGGCGGCACAGATACGCAGTATTTT
- TRBJ1-2 TRBV25-1 TRBD1 CASSNTEGAHGYTF TGTGCCAGCAGTAACACCGAGGGGGCGCATGGCTACACCTTC
few TRBJ2-5 TRBV9 TRBD2 CASSLTSGSETQYF TGTGCCAGCAGTTTGACTAGCGGGAGTGAGACCCAGTACTTC
- TRBJ2-1 TRBV30 TRBD2 CALKTSGDYNEQFF TGTGCCCTAAAAACTAGCGGGGACTACAATGAGCAGTTCTTC
few TRBJ1-1 TRBV28 - CASRFPTGGGTEAFF TGTGCCAGCAGATTCCCGACAGGCGGGGGCACTGAAGCTTTCTTT
- TRBJ1-5 TRBV6-1 - CASSRSGLDQPQHF TGTGCCAGCAGTAGGTCAGGGTTGGATCAGCCCCAGCATTTT
- TRBJ1-1 TRBV30 - CAWALGGWNTEAFF TGTGCCTGGGCATTAGGGGGATGGAACACTGAAGCTTTCTTT
few TRBJ2-5 TRBV6-1 TRBD2 CASSEQPSGFGETQYF TGTGCCAGCAGTGAACAGCCTAGCGGGTTTGGGGAGACCCAGTACTTC
- TRBJ1-1 TRBV5-1 TRBD1 CASSPWTGMNTEAFF TGCGCCAGCAGCCCATGGACAGGGATGAACACTGAAGCTTTCTTT
- TRBJ2-1 TRBV7-9 TRBD2 CASRDPTSGSNEQFF TGTGCCAGCAGGGATCCAACTAGCGGGAGCAATGAGCAGTTCTTC
- TRBJ2-1 TRBV6-6 TRBD2 CASSPPLGRQNEQFF TGTGCCAGCAGCCCACCCCTCGGGAGGCAGAATGAGCAGTTCTTC
few TRBJ1-1 TRBV29-1 - CSVVGNTEAFF TGCAGCGTTGTCGGTAACACTGAAGCTTTCTTT